The rows below give T cell receptor beta chains drawn from one sample of a study of T cell responses to AZD1222 COVID-19 vaccine. Data came from immunoSEQ multiplex PCR; TCRdb stores just in-frame clones and leaves some out. The table lists 140,000 to 150,000 clones, 80% to 95% of them singletons. Sequenced here: peripheral blood, sampled on day 0 of MenACWY control vaccination. The receptor set was obtained from an adult in good health. CDR3s include the opening cysteine and the closing phenylalanine or tryptophan. A D gene is named only where the DNA matches it firmly. Only some rows state a clone size, as once, few, many or a class for expanded clones.

.	TRBD1	TRBV6-5	TRBJ2-1	CASSYLQGQGINEQFF	TGTGCCAGCAGTTACCTACAGGGACAGGGGATCAATGAGCAGTTCTTC
.	TRBD1	TRBV10-3	TRBJ2-3	CAIGRTGASTDTQYF	TGTGCCATAGGACGGACAGGGGCTAGCACAGATACGCAGTATTTT
once	.	TRBV18	TRBJ1-1	CASSPGGDPEAFF	TGTGCCAGCTCACCAGGGGGTGATCCTGAAGCTTTCTTT
.	TRBD1	TRBV7-9	TRBJ2-1	CASSPMDRGRYNEQFF	TGTGCCAGCAGCCCAATGGACAGGGGACGCTACAATGAGCAGTTCTTC
.	.	TRBV9	TRBJ1-4	CASSVASGASTNEKLFF	TGTGCCAGCAGCGTAGCTAGCGGGGCATCGACTAATGAAAAACTGTTTTTT
.	.	TRBV9	TRBJ1-6	CASSAHGGVNSPLHF	TGTGCCAGCAGCGCCCATGGGGGTGTTAATTCACCCCTCCACTTT
.	.	TRBV10-1	TRBJ2-5	CASSPTRQETQYF	TGCGCCAGCAGTCCGACTCGTCAAGAGACCCAGTACTTC
.	.	TRBV19	TRBJ1-6	CAMDSPLHF	TGTGCCATGGACTCACCCCTCCACTTT
.	.	TRBV30	TRBJ2-7	CAWSVGTAPYEQYF	TGTGCCTGGAGTGTAGGGACGGCCCCCTACGAGCAGTACTTC
.	.	TRBV6-6	TRBJ1-4	CASRARQGSEKLFF	TGTGCCAGCAGAGCCAGGCAGGGGAGTGAAAAACTGTTTTTT
.	.	TRBV7-9	TRBJ1-1	CASSPERLNTEAFF	TGTGCCAGCAGCCCGGAACGGTTGAACACTGAAGCTTTCTTT
.	.	TRBV11-1	TRBJ2-7	CASSLVWGNEQYF	TGTGCCAGCAGCTTAGTTTGGGGCAACGAGCAGTACTTC
.	TRBD1	TRBV11-2	TRBJ2-7	CASSFDRQGFYEQYF	TGTGCCAGCAGTTTTGACAGACAGGGCTTTTACGAGCAGTACTTC
.	.	TRBV3-1/TRBV3-2	TRBJ1-1	CASSQAWGRGNTEAFF	TGTGCCAGCAGCCAAGCCTGGGGCAGGGGGAACACTGAAGCTTTCTTT
.	.	TRBV24-1	TRBJ2-7	CATSDSLSYEQYF	TGTGCCACCAGCGACAGCCTCTCCTACGAGCAGTACTTC
.	.	TRBV15	TRBJ1-4	CATSSHYEKLFF	TGTGCCACCAGCAGCCATTACGAAAAACTGTTTTTT
.	.	TRBV28	TRBJ1-3	CASSRRLLDSFFSGNTIYF	TGTGCCAGCAGTCGAAGGCTTCTAGACAGCTTTTTCTCTGGAAACACCATATATTTT
.	.	TRBV28	TRBJ1-5	CASSLLGSEYSNQPQHF	TGTGCCAGCAGTTTACTGGGGAGTGAATATAGCAATCAGCCCCAGCATTTT
.	.	TRBV7-2	TRBJ2-7	CASSFRQGEQYF	TGTGCCAGCAGCTTCCGGCAGGGGGAGCAGTACTTC
.	.	TRBV27	TRBJ1-5	CASSFKGGNQPQHF	TGTGCCAGCAGTTTCAAGGGAGGTAACCAGCCCCAGCATTTT
few	TRBD1	TRBV5-4	TRBJ2-5	CASSFRDRGRETQYF	TGTGCCAGCAGCTTCCGGGACAGGGGAAGAGAGACCCAGTACTTC
.	TRBD2	TRBV27	TRBJ2-5	CASSSTSGRGETQYF	TGTGCCAGCAGTTCGACTAGCGGGAGGGGGGAGACCCAGTACTTC
.	.	TRBV7-9	TRBJ1-2	CASSPSQGLGYTF	TGTGCCAGCAGCCCATCGCAGGGGTTGGGCTACACCTTC
.	.	TRBV6-5	TRBJ1-3	CASSRPMVSGNTIYF	TGTGCCAGCTCCCGCCCTATGGTCTCTGGAAACACCATATATTTT
.	TRBD1	TRBV19	TRBJ2-5	CASSIGQGSVETQYF	TGTGCCAGTAGTATAGGACAGGGAAGTGTGGAAACCCAGTACTTC